This T cell receptor beta chain was captured in a study of T cell repertoires in cytomegalovirus infection. V was pared by 5 bases and J by 7 bases, with 7 bases of the junction left unmatched. The CDR3 runs 13 residues. Germline CDR1 MNHEY, CDR2 SVGAGI. From the reads, TCRdb called clonotypes with MiXCR, one entry per CDR3 protein. This table holds some 940,000 distinct CDR3 sequences, roughly a third found once. Study-wide results and caveats: Carriage of CMV together with the relevant HLA was identifiable through cumulative public TCR beta family frequency.

This clonotype was seen more than once but under ten times. Its antigen is not identified. This receptor was obtained from a human donor in good health (CMV status not recorded). Some clones in this sample may be carry-over from other donors' samples. This chain links TRBV6-5 with TRBJ2-5, with 7 bases matching TRBD1. The sequences come from cultured CD8+ T cells from PBMCs, collected from culture after CMV antigen stimulation. The CDR3 sequence: CASSDRDWATQYF. The CDR3 region has the DNA TGTGCCAGCAGTGACAGGGATTGGGCGACCCAGTACTTC.